Listed below are T cell receptor beta chains from one sample, sequenced in a study of cytomegalovirus exposure and HLA in healthy donors. TCRdb's table, derived via immunoSEQ multiplex PCR, lists solely in-frame clones and lacks some. This sample carries 100,000 to 150,000 clones, roughly 82% of them seen once, and the ten largest clones take over 1%. Sequencing input: PBMCs. Receptor source: a boy under 18 in good health and CMV-seronegative. The conserved cysteine and the conserved F or W are not part of the CDR3 here.

TRBV27	TRBJ2-7	ASSPPPGLANYEQY
TRBV6-1	TRBJ2-7	ASSSDPAGDEQY
TRBV30	TRBJ1-4	AWAISEGLSEKLF
TRBV29-1	TRBJ2-3	SVEAYRDTQY
TRBV5-1	TRBJ1-4	ASSFFYGQRNEKLF
TRBV5-1	TRBJ2-1	ASSLTPLAYEQF
TRBV19	TRBJ2-7	ASSIDRGGEQY
TRBV30	TRBJ2-2	AWTGGNTGELF
TRBV11-2	TRBJ2-1	ASSPPGQGNEQF
TRBV30	TRBJ2-7	AWTGRVFYEQY
TRBV7-8	TRBJ2-7	ASSLVASGSYEQY
TRBV27	TRBJ1-1	ASSLTDSLTEAF
TRBV25-1	TRBJ2-7	ASSEYGKGVYEQY
TRBV7-9	TRBJ2-1	ASSPGLAGISDEQF
TRBV5-1	TRBJ2-2	ASSPGLGTGELF
TRBV7-9	TRBJ2-7	DSSLGDMYEQY